This is a list of T cell receptor beta chains from one sample in a study of control samples from healthy donors and cancer patients. The table came from immunoSEQ multiplex PCR; TCRdb's copy has only in-frame clones and leaves some out. The sample consists of some 210,000 clones, 91% of them appearing once. The sequenced sample was blood. These receptors were obtained from a man aged 30 to 45 in good health. Both conserved end residues are part of each CDR3. Each record gives: CDR3 protein, CDR3 DNA, D gene, J gene, clone size, V gene. The D gene is left open where the match is weak. Clone size is stated in some rows and not others, as once, few, many or a class when expanded.

cdr3_aa: CATSREGGSNQPQHF
cdr3_nt: TGTGCCACCAGCAGAGAGGGCGGAAGCAATCAGCCCCAGCATTTT
d_call: -
j_call: TRBJ1-5
clone_size: -
v_call: TRBV15

cdr3_aa: CSVEGRRATEAFF
cdr3_nt: TGCAGCGTTGAAGGGAGAAGGGCCACTGAAGCTTTCTTT
d_call: -
j_call: TRBJ1-1
clone_size: -
v_call: TRBV29-1

cdr3_aa: CASSPRTAGDKREQFF
cdr3_nt: TGTGCCAGCAGCCCGAGGACAGCTGGGGACAAACGTGAGCAGTTCTTC
d_call: -
j_call: TRBJ2-1
clone_size: once
v_call: TRBV3-1/TRBV3-2

cdr3_aa: CASSFGPPDTQYF
cdr3_nt: TGTGCCAGCAGCTTCGGTCCGCCAGATACGCAGTATTTT
d_call: -
j_call: TRBJ2-3
clone_size: -
v_call: TRBV11-2

cdr3_aa: CASSGEGISTQYF
cdr3_nt: TGTGCCAGCAGCGGTGAGGGGATTTCTACGCAGTATTTT
d_call: -
j_call: TRBJ2-3
clone_size: -
v_call: TRBV9

cdr3_aa: CATSDEQGKKGTGELFF
cdr3_nt: TGTGCCACCAGTGATGAACAGGGCAAGAAAGGAACCGGGGAGCTGTTTTTT
d_call: -
j_call: TRBJ2-2
clone_size: -
v_call: TRBV24-1

cdr3_aa: CAWTAGTAGANVLTF
cdr3_nt: TGTGCCTGGACAGCAGGGACGGCTGGGGCCAACGTCCTGACTTTC
d_call: -
j_call: TRBJ2-6
clone_size: -
v_call: TRBV30

cdr3_aa: CASSPRASGHLGNEQFF
cdr3_nt: TGTGCCAGCAGCCCGCGGGCTAGCGGACACCTGGGGAATGAGCAGTTCTTC
d_call: TRBD2
j_call: TRBJ2-1
clone_size: -
v_call: TRBV13

cdr3_aa: CAWGVGINTGELFF
cdr3_nt: TGTGCCTGGGGGGTGGGGATAAACACCGGGGAGCTGTTTTTT
d_call: -
j_call: TRBJ2-2
clone_size: -
v_call: TRBV30

cdr3_aa: CATSTRGDTQYF
cdr3_nt: TGTGCCACCAGCACGCGGGGGGATACGCAGTATTTT
d_call: TRBD2
j_call: TRBJ2-3
clone_size: once
v_call: TRBV15

cdr3_aa: CASSLVMGQSAGYTF
cdr3_nt: TGTGCCAGCAGTTTAGTAATGGGGCAGTCAGCTGGCTACACCTTC
d_call: -
j_call: TRBJ1-2
clone_size: -
v_call: TRBV27

cdr3_aa: CASSESGVYNEQFF
cdr3_nt: TGCGCCAGCAGTGAAAGCGGGGTCTACAATGAGCAGTTCTTC
d_call: TRBD2
j_call: TRBJ2-1
clone_size: -
v_call: TRBV10-1

cdr3_aa: CASSPAGGFIDTQYF
cdr3_nt: TGTGCCAGCAGTCCAGCGGGGGGGTTTATAGATACGCAGTATTTT
d_call: TRBD2
j_call: TRBJ2-3
clone_size: -
v_call: TRBV6-7

cdr3_aa: CASSWWGAKVYGYTF
cdr3_nt: TGTGCCAGCAGCTGGTGGGGGGCGAAGGTCTATGGCTACACCTTC
d_call: -
j_call: TRBJ1-2
clone_size: -
v_call: TRBV5-6

cdr3_aa: CASSMFRPGGAGGYGYTF
cdr3_nt: TGTGCCAGTAGTATGTTTCGCCCAGGGGGCGCAGGAGGCTATGGCTACACCTTC
d_call: TRBD1
j_call: TRBJ1-2
clone_size: few
v_call: TRBV19

cdr3_aa: CASSSGAGGEETQYF
cdr3_nt: TGTGCCAGCAGCTCTGGAGCGGGGGGGGAAGAGACCCAGTACTTC
d_call: TRBD2
j_call: TRBJ2-5
clone_size: -
v_call: TRBV13

cdr3_aa: CASRGDGLYGYTF
cdr3_nt: TGTGCCAGCAGGGGGGACGGACTCTATGGCTACACCTTC
d_call: -
j_call: TRBJ1-2
clone_size: few
v_call: TRBV2

cdr3_aa: CASTPTGALGRLHF
cdr3_nt: TGTGCCAGCACCCCGACAGGGGCCTTGGGGCGTCTCCACTTT
d_call: TRBD1
j_call: TRBJ1-6
clone_size: -
v_call: TRBV25-1

cdr3_aa: CASSDNSVHNQPQHF
cdr3_nt: TGTGCCAGCAGTGATAACTCGGTTCACAATCAGCCCCAGCATTTT
d_call: -
j_call: TRBJ1-5
clone_size: -
v_call: TRBV2

cdr3_aa: CSVEGRAKNIQYF
cdr3_nt: TGCAGCGTTGAAGGCAGGGCCAAAAACATTCAGTACTTC
d_call: -
j_call: TRBJ2-4
clone_size: -
v_call: TRBV29-1

cdr3_aa: CASSLGQGTQPQHF
cdr3_nt: TGTGCCAGCAGCCTCGGACAGGGAACGCAGCCCCAGCATTTT
d_call: TRBD1
j_call: TRBJ1-5
clone_size: once
v_call: TRBV2

cdr3_aa: CASSLNIGLNSPLHF
cdr3_nt: TGTGCCAGCAGCTTAAATATTGGACTCAATTCACCCCTCCACTTT
d_call: -
j_call: TRBJ1-6
clone_size: -
v_call: TRBV7-9

cdr3_aa: CASSQAGSFNSPLHF
cdr3_nt: TGTGCCAGCAGCCAAGCGGGCAGCTTTAATTCACCCCTCCACTTT
d_call: -
j_call: TRBJ1-6
clone_size: -
v_call: TRBV7-2

cdr3_aa: CATSRDGGNEQFF
cdr3_nt: TGTGCCACCAGCAGAGATGGGGGCAATGAGCAGTTCTTC
d_call: -
j_call: TRBJ2-1
clone_size: -
v_call: TRBV15

cdr3_aa: CASSFWGYGYTF
cdr3_nt: TGTGCCAGCAGTTTTTGGGGATATGGCTACACCTTC
d_call: -
j_call: TRBJ1-2
clone_size: once
v_call: TRBV28

cdr3_aa: CASSFGVPNEQFF
cdr3_nt: TGTGCCAGCAGTTTCGGAGTCCCAAATGAGCAGTTCTTC
d_call: -
j_call: TRBJ2-1
clone_size: -
v_call: TRBV27

cdr3_aa: CASIERRTGGRSGTGELFF
cdr3_nt: TGTGCCAGCATCGAAAGGCGGACAGGGGGCCGAAGTGGCACCGGGGAGCTGTTTTTT
d_call: TRBD1
j_call: TRBJ2-2
clone_size: -
v_call: TRBV7-9

cdr3_aa: CASSIATSSYEQYF
cdr3_nt: TGTGCCAGTAGTATAGCAACGTCTTCCTACGAGCAGTACTTC
d_call: -
j_call: TRBJ2-7
clone_size: -
v_call: TRBV19